Listed here are 30 T cell receptor beta chains from one sample, sequenced in a study of early T cells in non-severe SARS-CoV-2 infection. TCRdb re-called the 5' RACE reads through MiXCR, storing one row per CDR3 protein. The sample holds about 60,000 distinct CDR3 sequences, 5.6% seen once. The specimen sequenced was whole blood. These receptors all stem from an adult who was a healthcare worker with PCR-confirmed SARS-CoV-2 infection or an uninfected control (not recorded which).

This clonotype was observed many times. The chain carries TRBV7-9 and TRBJ2-7; no firm D call. V was pared by 5 bases and J by 5 bases, with 16 bases between. The CDR3 is made up of 14 amino acids. The germline V gene has CDR1 SEHNR and CDR2 FQNEAQ (reference sequence). Written as DNA, the CDR3 is TGTGCCAGCAGCCCTGATTTTTTGGGTCACGAGCAGTACTTC. Translated: CASSPDFLGHEQYF. The whole variable domain, remainder taken from reference TRBV7-9 and TRBJ2-7, is DTGVSQNPRHKITKRGQNVTFRCDPISEHNRLYWYRQTLGQGPEFLTYFQNEAQLEKSRLLSDRFSAERPKGSFSTLEIQRTEQGDSAMYLCASSPDFLGHEQYFGPGTRLTVT.

This clonotype was counted a few times. The V and J genes are TRBV13 and TRBJ2-3, with 10 positions matching TRBD2. The CDR3 extends over 17 amino acids. Germline-derived CDR1 and CDR2 are PRHDT and FYEKMQ (reference sequence). Germline trimming cut 5 bases from V and 4 bases from J; bases unmatched to any gene: 12. CDR3 loop: CASSQPSGLALPDTQYF. For the CDR3, the DNA is TGTGCCAGCAGCCAGCCATCGGGACTAGCGCTCCCAGATACGCAGTATTTT.

The V call is TRBV20-1, the J call TRBJ2-7; unclear D gene. From germline, CDR1 is DFQATT and CDR2 SNEGSKA (reference sequence). V lost 0 bases to trimming and J lost 6 bases, with 9 bases between them. The CDR3 spans 12 residues. The CDR3 nucleotides are TGCAGTGCTAGAGAGGCCCCCTCCGAGCAGTACTTC. This sequence encodes CSAREAPSEQYF.

There are a few counts of this clonotype. The chain recombines TRBV4-2 with TRBJ2-3, with 7 bases identical to TRBD2. J lost 6 bases, V lost 4 bases, and 7 bases had no gene match. The germline CDR1 and CDR2 sequences are LGHNA and YNFKEQ. This CDR3 spans 14 amino acids. For the CDR3, the DNA is TGTGCCAGCAGCCGACTAGCCTCAGTGGATACGCAGTATTTT. It is translated as CASSRLASVDTQYF.

In this sample, this clonotype turned up many times. This chain uses TRBV28 with TRBJ1-6, with D unresolved. V was clipped by 3 bases and J by 5 bases, with 11 bases between them. Germline CDR1 MDHEN, CDR2 SYDVKM. This CDR3 is built from 15 residues. In DNA form, the CDR3 reads TGTGCCAGCAGTTTGAAAGGACGGAATAATTCACCCCTCCACTTT. It translates to CASSLKGRNNSPLHF.

Only a few counts were recorded for this clonotype. The V and J genes are TRBV29-1 and TRBJ1-2; D is undetermined. CDR3 size: 12 residues. In germline, CDR1 is SQVTM, CDR2 ANQGSEA. V dropped 4 bases and J dropped 2 bases, with 8 bases sitting between them. For the CDR3, the DNA is TGCAGCGTTGGGGTCCGAAACTATGGCTACACCTTC. This sequence encodes CSVGVRNYGYTF.

At least ten counts were recorded for this clonotype. The J gene is TRBJ2-7, the V gene TRBV13; the match to TRBD2 covers 14 bases. CDR1 is PRHDT, CDR2 FYEKMQ, per germline (reference sequence). The CDR3 is 14 residues long. With 6 bases clipped from V and 2 bases from J, the junction kept 0 bases outside the gene matches. CDR3 in DNA: TGTGCCAGCAGGGGACTAGCGGGGGCCTACGAGCAGTACTTC. Translating gives CASRGLAGAYEQYF.

V usage is TRBV4-3 and J usage is TRBJ2-4, with D tentatively TRBD2 (7 bases). Deletions cut 0 bases from V and 4 bases from J, with 25 bases between. The CDR3 consists of 20 residues. Germline assignment: CDR1 LGHNA and CDR2 YSLEER. The CDR3 here is CASSQEGGGATEGRKNIQYF. CDR3 in DNA: TGCGCCAGCAGCCAAGAAGGCGGGGGCGCGACTGAGGGCCGTAAAAACATTCAGTACTTC.

There are a few counts of this clonotype. The chain is built from TRBV11-2 and TRBJ2-1; D might be TRBD2 (6 bases). The CDR3 consists of 16 residues. Germline V gene sequence: CDR1 SGHAT, CDR2 FQNNGV. V dropped 5 bases and J dropped 2 bases, with 16 bases sitting between them. The CDR3 sequence: CASSPIAGTAYNEQFF. DNA of the CDR3: TGTGCCAGCAGCCCGATCGCGGGAACGGCCTACAATGAGCAGTTCTTC.

This clonotype was counted a few times. This rearrangement joins TRBV6-2 or TRBV6-3 to TRBJ1-1; D is unclear. CDR1 and CDR2 from the germline V gene are MNHEY and SVGEGT. The length of the CDR3 is 19 residues. Trimming stripped 0 bases from V and 0 bases from J, with 20 bases between. In DNA form, the CDR3 reads TGTGCCAGCAGTTACTCGACTATCCCGGGAGATTCGATGAACACTGAAGCTTTCTTT. It yields the protein CASSYSTIPGDSMNTEAFF.

At least ten counts were recorded for this clonotype. The chain has TRBV5-4 and TRBJ2-7; D not resolved. In germline, CDR1 is SGHNT, CDR2 YYREEE (reference sequence). The CDR3 is made up of 11 amino acids. V lost 6 bases to trimming and J lost 6 bases, with 10 bases between them. CDR3 loop: CASTLSGEQYF. The CDR3 nucleotides are TGTGCCAGCACCCTCTCGGGCGAGCAGTACTTC.

Ten or more counts support this clonotype. The chain couples TRBV6-1 to TRBJ1-5, with 11 bases aligning to TRBD1. The trim removed 6 bases at V and 5 bases at J, leaving 6 bases unmatched. The CDR3 contains 15 residues. The V gene's germline CDR1 is MNHNS and CDR2 SASEGT. The CDR3 is CASSSGTGGDQPQHF. CDR3 bases: TGTGCCAGCAGCTCCGGGACAGGGGGAGATCAGCCCCAGCATTTT.

Only a few counts were recorded for this clonotype. V is TRBV3-1 and J is TRBJ2-5; the match to TRBD2 covers 16 bases. CDR1 and CDR2 (germline): LGHDT, YNNKEL (reference sequence). V shed 4 bases and J 5 bases; nucleotides not matched to a gene: 4. The CDR3 loop spans 16 amino acids. The CDR3 here is CASSRGLAGGVETQYF. The DNA of the CDR3 is TGTGCCAGCAGCCGGGGACTAGCGGGAGGGGTGGAGACCCAGTACTTC.

This sequence joins TRBV7-2 and TRBJ1-1, with 7 nucleotides matching TRBD1. Germline V gene data show CDR1 as SGHTA and CDR2 as FQGNSA. The length of the CDR3 is 13 residues. With V trimmed by 5 bases and J by 8 bases, 8 bases remained unmatched. This CDR3 is CASSPDRTFEAFF. The CDR3 nucleotides read TGTGCCAGCAGCCCGGACAGGACCTTCGAAGCTTTCTTT.

There are many counts of this clonotype. This chain links TRBV28 with TRBJ1-5, with D possibly TRBD1 on 5 matching bases. Germline V CDR1 and CDR2: MDHEN, SYDVKM. The V gene lost 2 bases and the J gene lost 2 bases, with 13 bases spanning the gap. The CDR3 is 16 residues long. CDR3 protein: CASSLGSLGGNQPQHF. The CDR3 region has the DNA TGTGCCAGCAGTTTAGGTTCGTTAGGGGGCAATCAGCCCCAGCATTTT.

This clonotype was counted at least ten times. V gene TRBV9 combines with J gene TRBJ1-1; 7 nucleotides align to TRBD1. The CDR3 runs to 14 residues. Unmatched junction bases numbered 7, after V lost 2 bases and J lost 6 bases. Germline CDR1 reads SGDLS; CDR2 reads YYNGEE. CDR3: CASSVSPGGPEAFF. The DNA for the CDR3 is TGTGCCAGCAGCGTTTCGCCAGGGGGTCCTGAAGCTTTCTTT.

The chain couples TRBV2 to TRBJ1-1; maybe TRBD1 (5 bases). This CDR3 region has 15 residues. Germline loops: CDR1 SNHLY, CDR2 FYNNEI. The germline V and J ends were trimmed by 7 bases and 2 bases, with 17 bases remaining between them. CDR3 region: CASIGTVGANTEAFF. CDR3 DNA sequence: TGTGCCAGCATCGGGACCGTCGGGGCAAACACTGAAGCTTTCTTT.

This clonotype was recorded a few times. The chain couples TRBV7-9 to TRBJ2-1, with D perhaps TRBD1 (5 bases). CDR1 is SEHNR, CDR2 FQNEAQ, per germline (reference sequence). The length of the CDR3 is 12 residues. Deletions cut 5 bases from V and 10 bases from J, with 12 bases between. CDR3 nucleotides: TGTGCCAGCAGCCTAGGGGTGGAGGAGCAGTTCTTC. It codes for CASSLGVEEQFF.

In its sample, this clonotype was seen many times. The rearrangement links TRBV20-1 to TRBJ1-2, with D perhaps TRBD1 (5 bases). V lost 1 base and J 2 bases, leaving 8 bases between the germline ends. Germline lookup yields CDR1 DFQATT and CDR2 SNEGSKA (reference sequence). CDR3 length: 13 residues. The CDR3 DNA follows: TGCAGTGCTAGAGGGGACGGGAACTATGGCTACACCTTC. Its protein is CSARGDGNYGYTF.

Of note for this clonotype: Given a much more abundant clone one base away, this may be a read error. It is likely a read error, because the conserved phenylalanine at the end of the CDR3 is missing. The chain carries TRBV6-2 or TRBV6-3 and TRBJ2-7; D call uncertain. Deletions cut 2 bases from V and 0 bases from J, with 8 bases between. The CDR3 sequence is 14 residues long. The V gene's germline CDR1 is MNHEY and CDR2 SVGEGT. The CDR3 loop reads CASSYQISSYEQYL. The CDR3 coding sequence is TGTGCCAGCAGTTACCAGATTTCCTCCTACGAGCAGTACCTC.

This clonotype showed up just a few times. This chain links TRBV7-2 with TRBJ1-1; possibly TRBD1 for D (6 bases). Looked up from germline, CDR1 is SGHTA and CDR2 is FQGNSA. Trimming took 5 bases from V and 3 from J, leaving 16 bases between them. This CDR3 comprises 15 residues. The CDR3 nucleotides are TGTGCCAGCAGCCCCCAGGAGGCAGGGGACACTGAAGCTTTCTTT. It is translated as CASSPQEAGDTEAFF.

This chain links TRBV12-3 or TRBV12-4 with TRBJ2-5; 7 positions agree with TRBD1. The CDR3 covers 11 residues. After removal of 10 bases from V and 8 bases from J, the junction contained 7 bases not matched to a gene. The CDR3 DNA reads as TGTGCCACCCAGACAGGGAATACCCAGTACTTC. Translated: CATQTGNTQYF.

The chain employs TRBV9 and TRBJ2-6; D uncertain. This CDR3 contains 15 residues. V dropped 0 bases and J dropped 0 bases, with 4 bases sitting between them. The germline gives CDR1 SGDLS, CDR2 YYNGEE. CDR3 DNA: TGTGCCAGCAGCGTAGAAGGCTCTGGGGCCAACGTCCTGACTTTC. It translates to CASSVEGSGANVLTF. Full variable domain (rest looked up from reference TRBV9 and TRBJ2-6): DSGVTQTPKHLITATGQRVTLRCSPRSGDLSVYWYQQSLDQGLQFLIQYYNGEERAKGNILERFSAQQFPDLHSELNLSSLELGDSALYFCASSVEGSGANVLTFGAGSRLTVL.

The chain employs TRBV5-1 and TRBJ1-5, with unresolved D. The CDR3 spans 14 residues. Trimming shortened V by 0 bases and J by 3 bases, and 7 bases separated the two germline ends. CDR1 is SGHRS, CDR2 YFSETQ, per germline. The CDR3 DNA reads as TGCGCCAGCAGCTTGGACAGTCTCAATCAGCCCCAGCATTTT. This sequence encodes CASSLDSLNQPQHF.

This clonotype was observed at least ten times. The chain carries TRBV4-1 and TRBJ2-2; perhaps D is TRBD1 or TRBD2 (5 bases each). Germline loops: CDR1 MGHRA, CDR2 YSYEKL. V lost 0 bases and J lost 10, with 18 bases in between. The CDR3 is made up of 16 amino acids. The CDR3 region has the DNA TGCGCCAGCAGCCAAGAATGGGGGACGCCGAGGGCGGAGCTGTTTTTT. This encodes CASSQEWGTPRAELFF.

There are a few counts of this clonotype. This sequence joins TRBV20-1 and TRBJ1-5, with D perhaps TRBD1 (6 bases). CDR1 and CDR2 from the germline V gene are DFQATT and SNEGSKA (reference sequence). CDR3 length: 15 amino acids. The germline V and J ends were trimmed by 5 bases and 0 bases, with 14 bases remaining between them. The CDR3, as DNA: TGCAGTGCTCTCCTAAACAGGGATAGCAATCAGCCCCAGCATTTT. Its protein product is CSALLNRDSNQPQHF.

This clonotype was observed at least ten times. This chain uses TRBV11-2 with TRBJ2-7; D ambiguous. There are 11 residues in the CDR3. Germline V gives CDR1 SGHAT, CDR2 FQNNGV. The V and J ends lost 5 bases and 1 base respectively, with 3 bases between them. CDR3 residues: CASSRSYEQYF. The DNA for the CDR3 is TGTGCCAGCAGCCGTTCCTACGAGCAGTACTTC.

This clonotype appeared a few times. The chain combines TRBV28 with TRBJ1-2; D perhaps matches TRBD1 (5 bases). Per the germline V gene, CDR1 is MDHEN and CDR2 is SYDVKM. Trimming left V 6 bases short and J 6 bases short, with 20 bases between. This CDR3 region has 15 residues. CDR3 residues: CASSHRGFQANGYTF. In nucleotides, the CDR3 is TGTGCCAGCAGCCACCGGGGGTTCCAGGCCAATGGCTACACCTTC.

This clonotype was seen many times. The chain has TRBV6-5 and TRBJ2-7; a weak D match, TRBD2 (6 bases). CDR1 is MNHEY and CDR2 is SVGAGI in the germline V gene. This CDR3 contains 14 residues. Trimming removed 7 bases from V and 7 bases from J, with 20 bases in between. CDR3 sequence reads: CASTLLAGRQEQYF. The DNA of the CDR3 is TGTGCCAGCACTCTACTTGCGGGGCGTCAGGAGCAGTACTTC.

This chain uses TRBV29-1 with TRBJ1-2, with 9 nucleotides matching TRBD1. Looked up from germline, CDR1 is SQVTM and CDR2 is ANQGSEA. The V segment lost 2 bases and the J segment 9 bases; nucleotides outside the gene matches: 4. The CDR3 contains 12 residues. The CDR3: CSVERTGERYTF. The CDR3 DNA follows: TGCAGCGTTGAACGGACAGGGGAGCGCTACACCTTC.